One and the same sample provided the 26 T cell receptor beta chains below, sequenced in a study of CD8+CD57+ T cells in acquired aplastic anemia. Profiling that covered TCR beta VDJ and CDR3 relied on genomic DNA as its template. TCRdb passed the reads through MiXCR, listing each CDR3 protein once. The data contain about 190,000 distinct CDR3 sequences, around half of them seen just once; the ten biggest clones take up approximately 9.4%. All patients picked for sequencing had shown, by flow cytometry, an expansion of CD8+CD57+ cells. Sequencing was carried out using sorted CD4+, CD8+, or CD8+CD57+ T cells (not recorded which) from PBMCs. These receptors all stem from a human donor with aplastic anemia.

The rearrangement uses TRBV15 and TRBJ2-7; a possible D gene is TRBD2 (6 bases). The length of the CDR3 is 14 residues. V was shortened by 1 base and J by 4 bases, with 11 bases between the two germline ends. Looked up from germline, CDR1 is LNHNV and CDR2 is YYDKDF (reference sequence). CDR3 coding DNA: TGTGCCACCAGCAGAGTTCCGGGGACTTACGAGCAGTACTTC. Translating it yields CATSRVPGTYEQYF.

This chain links TRBV20-1 with TRBJ2-1, with a tentative D call TRBD1 (5 bases). Germline CDR1 and CDR2: DFQATT and SNEGSKA (reference sequence). The CDR3 has 14 amino acids. The ends were cut back, 3 bases at V and 4 bases at J, with 13 bases in the middle. In DNA form, the CDR3 reads TGCAGTGCTAGTCCCCCGACAGCTTACAATGAGCAGTTCTTC. This sequence encodes CSASPPTAYNEQFF.

V and J are TRBV24-1 and TRBJ2-7; TRBD1 matches 7 bases. Trimming took 4 bases from V and 0 from J; bases not matched to a gene: 5. The germline V gene encodes CDR1 KGHDR and CDR2 SFDVKD. This CDR3 has 15 residues. The CDR3 DNA sequence: TGTGCCACCAGTGACGGACAGGCTAGCTCCTACGAGCAGTACTTC. This codes for CATSDGQASSYEQYF.

This chain uses TRBV24-1 with TRBJ2-2; TRBD1 or TRBD2 may be the D gene (5 bases each). V dropped 3 bases and J dropped 2 bases, with 6 bases sitting between them. The germline gives CDR1 KGHDR, CDR2 SFDVKD. The CDR3 is made up of 14 amino acids. The CDR3 nucleotides read TGTGCCACCAGTGATGGGGGAAACACCGGGGAGCTGTTTTTT. Amino acid sequence: CATSDGGNTGELFF.

This clonotype has just a few counts. The CDR3 spells CASSEIGQGDYEQYF. In DNA form, the CDR3 reads TGTGCCAGCAGCGAAATCGGACAGGGAGACTACGAGCAGTACTTC. V is TRBV2 and J is TRBJ2-7, with TRBD1 identical over 8 bases. V trimming: 6 bases; J trimming: 3 bases; junction bases outside the gene matches: 10. The CDR3 totals 15 residues. Germline loops: CDR1 SNHLY, CDR2 FYNNEI. The full variable domain, in which reference TRBV2 and TRBJ2-7 provide the parts outside the CDR3, is EPEVTQTPSHQVTQMGQEVILRCVPISNHLYFYWYRQILGQKVEFLVSFYNNEISEKSEIFDDQFSVERPDGSNFTLKIRSTKLEDSAMYFCASSEIGQGDYEQYFGPGTRLTVT.

V usage is TRBV6-1 and J usage is TRBJ2-7; 9 bases line up with TRBD1. In germline, CDR1 is MNHNS, CDR2 SASEGT. The CDR3 has 14 residues. V lost 6 bases and J lost 2; bases outside the gene matches: 5. CDR3 in DNA: TGTGCCAGCAGGGGGACAGGGTCCCCCTACGAGCAGTACTTC. Its translation: CASRGTGSPYEQYF.

The rearrangement links TRBV12-3 or TRBV12-4 to TRBJ2-7, with 10 bases fitting TRBD2. The CDR3 contains 16 residues. V trimming: 5 bases; J trimming: 7 bases; junction bases outside the gene matches: 14. CDR3 amino acids: CASSPAGLAGDLEQYF. CDR3 nucleotide sequence: TGTGCCAGCAGTCCCGCCGGGCTAGCGGGAGACCTTGAGCAGTACTTC.

This clonotype has at least ten counts. This rearrangement joins TRBV11-3 to TRBJ2-2; a possible D gene is TRBD2 (6 bases). Germline V gene data show CDR1 as SGHNT and CDR2 as YENEEA. The ends were cut back, 1 base at V and 1 base at J, with 7 bases in the middle. The CDR3 covers 15 residues. CDR3 nucleotides: TGTGCCAGCAGCTTAGGGAGGGAGAACACCGGGGAGCTGTTTTTT. Encoded protein: CASSLGRENTGELFF.

This clonotype showed up just once. The chain links TRBV15 to TRBJ2-2; 8 nucleotides agree with TRBD1. Germline V gene data show CDR1 as LNHNV and CDR2 as YYDKDF (reference sequence). The CDR3 is 14 residues long. V was clipped by 2 bases and J by 7 bases; unmatched bases: 3. DNA for the CDR3: TGTGCCACCAGCAGACAGGGGGCAGGCGGGGAGCTGTTTTTT. As protein: CATSRQGAGGELFF.

Many counts were recorded for this clonotype. V is TRBV9 and J is TRBJ2-7, with 12 nucleotides matching TRBD2. The germline V gene encodes CDR1 SGDLS and CDR2 YYNGEE. V gave up 2 bases and J gave up 1 base; unmatched junction bases: 7. This CDR3 is 17 amino acids long. CDR3 coding DNA: TGTGCCAGCAGCGTTGGTCTAGCGGGAGGGTTTTCCTACGAGCAGTACTTC. It yields the protein CASSVGLAGGFSYEQYF.

This clonotype was seen repeatedly, ten times or more. The rearrangement joins TRBV6-2 or TRBV6-3 to TRBJ2-3; 14 bases agree with TRBD2. The trim removed 6 bases at V and 5 bases at J, leaving 1 base unmatched. CDR1 is MNHEY and CDR2 is SVGEGT in the germline V gene. This CDR3 has 14 amino acids. DNA of the CDR3: TGTGCCAGCAGCGGACTAGCGGGGGGAGATACGCAGTATTTT. Its translation is CASSGLAGGDTQYF.

Ten or more counts support this clonotype. The chain has TRBV5-1 and TRBJ2-5; D not resolved. V lost 0 bases to trimming and J lost 1 base, with 10 bases between them. This CDR3 has 15 amino acids. CDR1 SGHRS and CDR2 YFSETQ come from the germline V gene. CDR3 bases: TGCGCCAGCAGCTTGGCCCAGGCAACCCAAGAGACCCAGTACTTC. Residues: CASSLAQATQETQYF.

This clonotype was found many times. V usage is TRBV20-1 and J usage is TRBJ1-1; TRBD1 matches at 7 bases. Germline values: CDR1 DFQATT, CDR2 SNEGSKA (reference sequence). Trimming cost V 0 bases and J 8 bases; bases outside gene matches: 9. This CDR3 spans 14 amino acids. The CDR3 sequence is CSARDPPRGEEAFF. The CDR3 DNA reads TGCAGTGCTAGAGATCCCCCCAGGGGGGAGGAAGCTTTCTTT.

The chain carries TRBV6-5 and TRBJ2-1, with 7 bases lining up with TRBD1. Germline CDR1 reads MNHEY; CDR2 reads SVGAGI. The CDR3 contains 15 residues. V gave up 4 bases and J gave up 0 bases; unmatched junction bases: 3. The CDR3 sequence is CASSSRDSSYNEQFF. The CDR3 nucleotides are TGTGCCAGCAGTTCCCGGGACAGCTCCTACAATGAGCAGTTCTTC.

The genes are TRBV7-9 and TRBJ1-4, with TRBD1 as a possible D gene (5 bases). Germline V lookup: CDR1 SEHNR, CDR2 FQNEAQ (reference sequence). The CDR3 sequence is 13 residues long. Trimming stripped 1 base from V and 8 bases from J, with 8 bases between. In DNA, the CDR3 is TGTGCCAGCAGCTTAGTGGGGCGGGAAAAACTGTTTTTT. Amino acids: CASSLVGREKLFF.

There are a few counts of this clonotype. The gene calls are TRBV7-2 and TRBJ2-5, with D perhaps matching TRBD1 (6 bases). The ends were cut back, 5 bases at V and 5 bases at J, with 12 bases in the middle. This CDR3 region has 13 residues. Per the germline V gene, CDR1 is SGHTA and CDR2 is FQGNSA. CDR3 nucleotides: TGTGCCAGCAGCCCACAGGGTCAGGAGACCCAGTACTTC. Protein: CASSPQGQETQYF. The full variable domain, rest sourced from reference TRBV7-2 and TRBJ2-5, is GAGVSQSPSNKVTEKGKDVELRCDPISGHTALYWYRQSLGQGLEFLIYFQGNSAPDKSGLPSDRFSAERTGGSVSTLTIQRTQQEDSAVYLCASSPQGQETQYFGPGTRLLVL.

The rearrangement links TRBV2 to TRBJ1-5; no definite D call. This CDR3 has 15 residues. Trimming took off 6 bases at V and 0 bases at J, with 12 bases between the two ends. Germline V gene sequence: CDR1 SNHLY, CDR2 FYNNEI. This CDR3 reads CASSGGSYSNQPQHF. CDR3 DNA sequence: TGTGCCAGCAGCGGCGGCAGTTATAGCAATCAGCCCCAGCATTTT.

The V call is TRBV15, the J call TRBJ2-3; the D is unclear. The V gene lost 3 bases and the J gene lost 0 bases, with 13 bases spanning the gap. Germline CDR1 reads LNHNV; CDR2 reads YYDKDF (reference sequence). The CDR3 loop spans 16 amino acids. CDR3 DNA: TGTGCCACCAGCAGTCTAAAGCGCCCTAGCACAGATACGCAGTATTTT. Encoded protein: CATSSLKRPSTDTQYF.

This clonotype was seen many times. The chain employs TRBV5-1 and TRBJ2-3; D is undetermined. The germline CDR1 and CDR2 sequences are SGHRS and YFSETQ. This CDR3 is built from 13 residues. V was shortened by 4 bases and J by 2 bases, with 8 bases between the two germline ends. CDR3 region: CASSPLITDTQYF. CDR3 sequence (DNA): TGCGCCAGCAGCCCACTCATCACAGATACGCAGTATTTT. The variable domain in full, completed from reference TRBV5-1 and TRBJ2-3, reads KAGVTQTPRYLIKTRGQQVTLSCSPISGHRSVSWYQQTPGQGLQFLFEYFSETQRNKGNFPGRFSGRQFSNSRSEMNVSTLELGDSALYLCASSPLITDTQYFGPGTRLTVL.

V is TRBV2 and J is TRBJ1-2, with D possibly being TRBD1 (6 bases). Looked up from germline, CDR1 is SNHLY and CDR2 is FYNNEI. There are 14 residues in the CDR3. V lost 10 bases and J lost 7, with 22 bases in between. CDR3 in amino acids: CAKHWNAGEFGYTF. The CDR3 nucleotides read TGTGCCAAGCACTGGAACGCAGGGGAATTTGGCTACACCTTC.

The CDR3 loop reads CASSDTGREKLFF. The CDR3 nucleotides are TGTGCCAGCAGTGACACAGGGAGAGAAAAACTGTTTTTT. The V call is TRBV2, the J call TRBJ1-4; maybe TRBD1 (6 bases). The CDR3 contains 13 residues. Germline CDR1 is SNHLY and CDR2 is FYNNEI. Between the trimmed V and J ends, which lost 3 bases and 8 bases, there was a span of 10 bases.

This clonotype was seen just once. A much larger clone lies a single base off, so this may be a read error. It is likely a read error, because the conserved phenylalanine at the end of the CDR3 is missing. This chain joins TRBV7-3 and TRBJ2-1, with 7 bases matching TRBD2. Germline trimming cut 3 bases from V and 7 bases from J; bases unmatched to any gene: 12. Germline lookup yields CDR1 SGHTA and CDR2 FQGTGA. This CDR3 contains 16 residues. For the CDR3, the DNA is TGTGCCAGCAGCTTCTATATAGGCGGGAGAGAAAATGAGCAGTTCCTC. It translates to CASSFYIGGRENEQFL.

This clonotype showed up many times. The rearrangement links TRBV5-8 to TRBJ2-1; D not certain. Germline CDR1 and CDR2: SGHTS and YDEGEE. This CDR3 is 13 amino acids long. V lost 0 bases to trimming and J lost 7 bases, with 8 bases between them. The CDR3 reads CASSLESVNEQFF. For the CDR3, the DNA is TGTGCCAGCAGCTTGGAATCCGTAAATGAGCAGTTCTTC.

This CDR3 is CASRRINDRGETQYF. The DNA for the CDR3 is TGCGCCAGCAGACGCATTAACGACAGGGGGGAGACCCAGTACTTC. V and J are TRBV5-1 and TRBJ2-5; TRBD1 agrees at 9 bases. Per the germline V gene, CDR1 is SGHRS and CDR2 is YFSETQ. V lost 5 bases, J lost 5 bases, and 10 bases stayed unmatched. CDR3 length: 15 amino acids.

This clonotype appeared many times. This chain joins TRBV19 and TRBJ1-2; D is undetermined. The germline V gene has CDR1 LNHDA and CDR2 SQIVND (reference sequence). CDR3 size: 14 residues. V lost 10 bases and J lost 3, with 18 bases in between. CDR3 nucleotides: TGTGCCACACGCCGCCCTTCCGGGTACTATGGCTACACCTTC. Its translation: CATRRPSGYYGYTF.

V and J are TRBV7-8 and TRBJ1-2; D is ambiguous. The length of the CDR3 is 12 residues. Germline loops: CDR1 SGHVS, CDR2 FQNEAQ. Trimming left V 1 base short and J 8 bases short, with 8 bases between. The CDR3 here is CASSLGVRGYTF. DNA of the CDR3: TGTGCCAGCAGCTTAGGCGTCAGGGGCTACACCTTC.